The sequence of this T cell receptor (beta chain) was determined in a study of blood T cell repertoires in COVID-19. Study-level information: Samples came from the United States, Italy and Spain, spanning acute and convalescent COVID-19.

Authors' analysis steps: Cell counts per sample came from amplifying reference gene primers. Data came from immunoSEQ multiplex PCR; TCRdb stores just in-frame clones and leaves some out. The V and J calls and clone size are taken from that table; D and trimming were inferred from the DNA. The sample has over 90,000 clones; over 75% are singletons. CDR1 MNHEY and CDR2 SVGAGI come from the germline V gene. The V gene lost 8 bases and the J gene lost 4 bases, with 11 bases spanning the gap. The CDR3 covers 12 residues. This sequence joins TRBV6-5 and TRBJ2-5, with D perhaps TRBD1 (5 bases). The receptor was derived from a man older than 75 with active or convalescent COVID-19. Sequencing input: peripheral blood. This CDR3 reads CASGQGGETQYF. CDR3 nucleotide sequence: TGTGCCAGCGGGCAGGGCGGAGAGACCCAGTACTTC.